This TCR beta chain was documented in a study of blood T cell repertoires in COVID-19 (dated by TCRdb to 2020 to 2021). Turning to the overall study: The collaborator samples originated in the United States, Italy and Spain and spanned the acute and convalescent phases of COVID-19. The material from the prospective study consisted of cDNA or gDNA derived from T cells, B-cell-depleted T cells, or PBMCs. The dataset comprised deeply sampled blood TCRbeta repertoires from subjects exposed to, actively infected with, or recovered from COVID-19. The repertoires were made available in a free public database intended to serve as a resource for research on the immune response to SARS-CoV-2. The samples were drawn from the first 160 participants of the ongoing ImmuneRACE study and from under 1,500 subjects provided by 6 global collaborators. The sample metadata nearly always contained a de-identified subject ID, COVID-19 status, age in years and sex. Where available, HLA class I and class II types were taken from metadata supplied by the sample provider and were not determined by assay-based typing.

As for this clone: No cognate antigen has been identified for it. Base qualities are missing; no much larger clone stands one base away.

Findings and caveats that apply to the study as a whole: The amount of clinical and demographic metadata varied by source and participant and was provided uncurated.

The germline V gene gives CDR1 as KGHSH and CDR2 as LQKENI. The trim is 4 bases for V and 4 bases for J, with a gap of 8 bases between the germline ends. From the cysteine through the phenylalanine, the CDR3 covers 13 amino acids. Only the CDR3 portion is preserved as DNA: 39 bases, with reading frame beginning at the first base. Participants in the prospective study were aged roughly 18 to 100 years, lived in 24 United States geographic areas, and enrolled through a virtual design. To assign participants to cohorts, the prospective study relied on clinical history that participants themselves reported in a screening survey and a study questionnaire. Recovered participants in ImmuneRACE Cohort 3 were defined as having two consecutive negative NP/OP PCR tests, clearance from a healthcare professional, or resolution of symptoms. Each participant in the prospective study had whole blood, serum and a nasopharyngeal or oropharyngeal swab collected by mobile phlebotomists. Prospective study participants could optionally give additional blood draws and questionnaires over an approximately two-month period. Before DNA extraction, prospective study blood samples were shipped either frozen or at room temperature.

TCRbeta CDR3 regions were amplified from genomic DNA using the immunoSEQ Assay, a bias-controlled multiplex PCR. The original pipeline was this. Nucleated cell counts per sample were estimated from amplification of reference gene primers within the assay. To quantify the absolute abundance of each unique TCRbeta CDR3 rearrangement, sequence reads were collapsed and filtered. For each sample, productive Simpson clonality was calculated by taking the square root of Simpson's diversity index across productive rearrangements. As stored in TCRdb, this immuneACCESS dataset retains in-frame rearrangements with V and J assigned. A fraction of the clones does not appear; measured against another copy, unresolved V genes explain less than half of the discrepancy, and the remainder lacks a known reason. The D gene and trimming were derived from the DNA, and the V and J assignments and clone size from that table. The sample records about 330,000 clones, more than 90% of which are singletons. The ten largest clones represent around 20% of the sample.

The rearranged chain carries TRBV18 and TRBJ1-3; TRBD1 is a possible D gene, resting on 5 matching bases. The sequence derives from a young woman who had recovered from COVID-19. The specimen was PBMCs or T cells enriched from blood (not recorded which). The CDR3 sequence is CASSRGQGNTIYF. The nucleotides read TGTGCCAGCTCACGAGGACAAGGAAACACCATATATTTT.